This T cell receptor (beta chain) was sequenced during a study of human T cells and chemical hapten exposure. Study-level background: Patients' scalps got diphenylcyclopropenone weekly throughout the approximately 23-week study.

This clonotype has a handful of counts. Its antigen is not known. Broader study findings: More PT1 expanded TCRs went with higher patch test scores.

The time point was: patch test 2, 6 weeks after DPC sensitization. Treatment in this sample: therapeutic diphenylcyclopropenone sensitization with weekly scalp DPC. One entry per CDR3 protein, called by TCRdb with MiXCR from the RACE reads. Of just over 350,000 distinct CDR3 sequences in the sample, about 6% were seen once. CDR3 size: 12 residues. V trimming: 8 bases; J trimming: 3 bases; junction bases outside the gene matches: 3. The origin of this receptor is a woman between 18 and 30 years old with alopecia areata. Some clones in this sample may be carry-over from other donors' samples. This sample comprised whole blood, obtained in connection with sensitization to the hapten diphenylcyclopropenone (DPC). The chain recombines TRBV12-3 or TRBV12-4 with TRBJ2-7; 8 bases agree with TRBD1. The CDR3 here is CASGTGGYEQYF. The CDR3, as DNA: TGTGCCAGCGGTACAGGGGGCTACGAGCAGTACTTC.